Listed here are 14 T cell receptor beta chains from one sample, sequenced in a study of blood T cell repertoires in COVID-19 (dated by TCRdb to 2018 to 2021). The library relied on the immunoSEQ multiplex PCR assay. TCRdb mirrors the immuneACCESS table, restricted to in-frame sequences. Some clones are absent from its copies; in checked studies, under half trace to an unresolved V gene, and the reason for the others is unknown. Counted in this sample were 200,000 to 250,000 clones; 84% of them appeared once. 6.5% to 9% of the sample is held by the ten biggest clonotypes. The sequenced sample consisted of peripheral blood. These receptors all come from a woman aged 45-65 years with active or convalescent COVID-19.

This rearrangement joins TRBV6-5 to TRBJ1-6; 7 bases line up with TRBD1. V shed 7 bases, J shed 10 bases, and the junction held 10 bases outside the gene matches. The CDR3 length is 14 residues. Germline V lookup: CDR1 MNHEY, CDR2 SVGAGI. This CDR3 reads CASIGGRFGSPLHF. The CDR3 DNA sequence: TGTGCCAGCATAGGGGGCAGATTTGGATCACCCCTCCACTTT.

The J gene is TRBJ1-6, the V gene TRBV18, with D perhaps TRBD1 (6 bases). The CDR3 has 14 amino acids. Trimming removed 3 bases from V and 7 bases from J, with 10 bases in between. Germline-derived CDR1 and CDR2 are KGHSH and LQKENI. CDR3 sequence: CASSPPRGNSPLHF. DNA for the CDR3: TGTGCCAGCTCACCCCCTAGGGGGAATTCACCCCTCCACTTT.

This chain uses TRBV30 with TRBJ1-6, with 11 bases identical to TRBD1. This CDR3 spans 18 amino acids. Germline values: CDR1 GTSNPN, CDR2 SVGIG (reference sequence). Germline trimming cut 2 bases from V and 1 base from J; bases unmatched to any gene: 7. As DNA, the CDR3 is TGTGCCTGGAGTCCCGGACAGGGGGCAGGGTCCTATAATTCACCCCTCCACTTT. This gives the protein CAWSPGQGAGSYNSPLHF.

J is TRBJ1-6 and V is TRBV7-9; 8 bases are a match to TRBD1. The CDR3 length is 16 residues. Germline CDR1 is SEHNR and CDR2 is FQNEAQ (reference sequence). Trimming at V came to 3 bases and at J to 14 bases, leaving 15 bases not matched to a gene. In nucleotides, the CDR3 is TGTGCCAGCAGCTTCGGAATCTCCGGGACAGGTATCACCCTCCACTTT. Translating gives CASSFGISGTGITLHF.

This clone was observed a single time. The rearrangement links TRBV5-1 to TRBJ2-2; no reliable D call. The V and J ends lost 4 bases and 9 bases respectively, with 7 bases between them. Germline-derived CDR1 and CDR2 are SGHRS and YFSETQ. This CDR3 spans 11 amino acids. This CDR3 reads CASSGHRELFF. The CDR3 DNA reads as TGCGCCAGCAGCGGGCACAGGGAGCTGTTTTTT.

The genes are TRBV9 and TRBJ2-7; 11 bases line up with TRBD2. With V trimmed by 1 base and J by 3 bases, 3 bases remained unmatched. Germline V gene data show CDR1 as SGDLS and CDR2 as YYNGEE. The CDR3 contains 15 residues. CDR3 in amino acids: CASSVSGTSGYEQYF. The CDR3 region has the DNA TGTGCCAGCAGCGTATCGGGGACTAGCGGCTACGAGCAGTACTTC.

This clone was detected once. The chain employs TRBV6-5 and TRBJ1-4, with TRBD1 matching 9 bases. Per germline, CDR1 MNHEY and CDR2 SVGAGI. V gave up 5 bases and J gave up 8 bases; unmatched junction bases: 6. There are 14 residues in the CDR3. The CDR3, as DNA: TGTGCCAGCAGTCTAACAGGGGGCCGGGAAAAACTGTTTTTT. It specifies CASSLTGGREKLFF.

J is TRBJ1-6 and V is TRBV5-1; 8 bases are a match to TRBD1. There are 16 residues in the CDR3. CDR1 is SGHRS, CDR2 YFSETQ, per germline. J lost 6 bases, V lost 4 bases, and 9 bases had no gene match. Written as DNA, the CDR3 is TGCGCCAGCAGCATCGATACAGGGGGTGGTAATTCACCCCTCCACTTT. Translation: CASSIDTGGGNSPLHF.

J is TRBJ1-2 and V is TRBV9; D is possibly TRBD1 (5 bases). The CDR3 length is 14 residues. V lost 0 bases and J 2 bases, leaving 8 bases between the germline ends. Germline CDR1 SGDLS, CDR2 YYNGEE. The CDR3 bases are TGTGCCAGCAGCGTAGGGGACTGGAACTATGGCTACACCTTC. Its protein is CASSVGDWNYGYTF.

The chain carries TRBV9 and TRBJ1-6; D remains ambiguous. The V end lost 5 bases, the J end lost 10 bases, and 13 bases lay between the germline ends. Germline V gives CDR1 SGDLS, CDR2 YYNGEE. The CDR3 length is 13 residues. CDR3 sequence reads: CASRYGDESPLHF. CDR3 bases: TGTGCCAGCAGGTACGGGGATGAGTCACCCCTCCACTTT.

This chain connects TRBV29-1 to TRBJ1-2; TRBD1 is a possible D gene (5 bases). Germline CDR1 reads SQVTM; CDR2 reads ANQGSEA. V lost 4 bases to trimming and J lost 3 bases, with 12 bases between them. There are 13 residues in the CDR3. The chain's CDR3 is CSVGTSQDYGYTF. In DNA form, the CDR3 reads TGCAGCGTTGGGACATCACAAGACTATGGCTACACCTTC.

The gene calls are TRBV2 and TRBJ2-1; 10 nucleotides align to TRBD2. The V and J ends lost 5 bases and 16 bases, in that order; junction bases with no gene match: 17. CDR3 length: 15 amino acids. Germline V gives CDR1 SNHLY, CDR2 FYNNEI. The DNA of the CDR3 is TGTGCCAGCAGTCCGAGCGGGAGGGCCCAGTCGGGAAACTTCTTC. This codes for CASSPSGRAQSGNFF. The variable domain in full, completed from reference TRBV2 and TRBJ2-1, reads EPEVTQTPSHQVTQMGQEVILRCVPISNHLYFYWYRQILGQKVEFLVSFYNNEISEKSEIFDDQFSVERPDGSNFTLKIRSTKLEDSAMYFCASSPSGRAQSGNFFGPGTRLTVL.

The CDR3 region is CASSERGNTEAFF. In DNA, the CDR3 is TGTGCCAGCAGTGAACGGGGGAACACTGAAGCTTTCTTT. The genes are TRBV6-4 and TRBJ1-1, with D unresolved. V was shortened by 3 bases and J by 1 base, with 6 bases between the two germline ends. Germline V CDR1 and CDR2: MRHNA, SNTAGT. The CDR3 consists of 13 residues.

A single count supports this clone. The chain recombines TRBV29-1 with TRBJ1-1; tentative D call: TRBD1 (6 bases). There are 12 residues in the CDR3. CDR1 is SQVTM and CDR2 is ANQGSEA in the germline V gene. V was cut by 4 bases and J by 3 bases, with 9 bases left in between. CDR3 in amino acids: CSVGQEYTEAFF. For the CDR3, the DNA is TGCAGCGTTGGACAGGAATACACTGAAGCTTTCTTT.